This record looks at one T cell receptor beta chain sequence and its context. The sample is drawn from a study of control samples from healthy donors and cancer patients. The data were produced by immunoSEQ multiplex PCR, yet TCRdb's version contains in-frame clones alone and is incomplete. This sample has around 250,000 clones, with about four fifths found just once. V lost 4 bases to trimming and J lost 3 bases, with 10 bases between them. Germline loops: CDR1 ENHRY, CDR2 SYGVKD. This CDR3 contains 14 residues. This TCR was recovered from a woman in her fifties or sixties with lung cancer. The rearrangement joins TRBV10-3 to TRBJ1-3; no clear D gene. Sample: PBMCs. The CDR3, as DNA: TGTGCCATCAGTGGAGGCAGAGATGGAAACACCATATATTTT. Residues: CAISGGRDGNTIYF.